One sample yielded the 11 T cell receptor beta chains listed below, sequenced in a study of T cell repertoires in cytomegalovirus infection. MiXCR was run by TCRdb on the reads, yielding one entry per CDR3 protein. The sample has about 700,000 distinct CDR3 sequences, around 35% seen once. These receptors have no identified antigens. The sample here was cultured PBMCs, taken from culture after CMV antigen stimulation. The receptor set was obtained from a human donor in good health (CMV status not recorded). Some clones in this sample may be carry-over from other donors' samples.

This chain links TRBV6-2 or TRBV6-3 with TRBJ1-4; D is unresolved. The V end lost 2 bases, the J end lost 14 bases, and 21 bases lay between the germline ends. In germline, CDR1 is MNHEY, CDR2 SVGEGT. CDR3 length equals 15 residues. The CDR3 reads CASSYVRVNPERLFF. The CDR3 DNA reads TGTGCCAGCAGTTACGTTCGCGTAAACCCCGAGCGGCTGTTTTTT.

The rearrangement links TRBV6-2 or TRBV6-3 to TRBJ1-6; weak D call: TRBD1 (5 bases). V was pared by 7 bases and J by 11 bases, with 18 bases between. In germline, CDR1 is MNHEY, CDR2 SVGEGT. The CDR3 has 14 residues. The CDR3 sequence: CASTGLRGIPPLHF. CDR3 nucleotides: TGTGCCAGCACAGGGCTGCGGGGAATACCACCCCTCCACTTT.

CDR3 nucleotides: TGTGCCCGACAACAGGGTGCTGGGGCCAACGTCCTGACTTTC. The encoded protein is CARQQGAGANVLTF. J is TRBJ2-6 and V is TRBV2; the D gene is possibly TRBD1 (6 bases). Germline loops: CDR1 SNHLY, CDR2 FYNNEI. The CDR3 has 14 residues. V was shortened by 11 bases and J by 2 bases, with 13 bases between the two germline ends. The whole variable domain, filled in from reference TRBV2 and TRBJ2-6, reads EPEVTQTPSHQVTQMGQEVILRCVPISNHLYFYWYRQILGQKVEFLVSFYNNEISEKSEIFDDQFSVERPDGSNFTLKIRSTKLEDSAMYFCARQQGAGANVLTFGAGSRLTVL.

This clonotype has only a few counts. The J gene is TRBJ2-1, the V gene TRBV7-2, with TRBD2 identical over 9 bases. Germline V gene data show CDR1 as SGHTA and CDR2 as FQGNSA. The V and J ends lost 3 bases and 6 bases, in that order; junction bases with no gene match: 6. CDR3 length: 15 amino acids. CDR3 nucleotides: TGTGCCAGCAGCTTTGGACTAGCGTTGGGCAATGAGCAGTTCTTC. This sequence encodes CASSFGLALGNEQFF.

This rearrangement joins TRBV27 to TRBJ2-7, with 10 bases matching TRBD1. Germline loops: CDR1 MNHEY, CDR2 SMNVEV (reference sequence). V lost 7 bases and J lost 5; bases outside the gene matches: 11. This CDR3 region has 15 residues. This CDR3 reads CASMLRQGALHEQYF. CDR3 nucleotides: TGTGCCAGCATGTTGCGACAGGGGGCTTTACACGAGCAGTACTTC.

The table lists this clonotype with a count of one. Germline and junction disagree at one end, which may indicate a read error. The chain carries TRBV20-1 and TRBJ2-2; no firm D call. The CDR3 covers 13 residues. Per the germline V gene, CDR1 is DFQATT and CDR2 is SNEGSKA (reference sequence). The CDR3 is CSARRWETGELFF. The CDR3 coding sequence is TGCAGTGCTAGGAGGTGGGAAACCGGTGAGCTGTTTTTT.

The V and J genes are TRBV12-3 or TRBV12-4 and TRBJ2-3; 8 bases agree with TRBD2. The length of the CDR3 is 14 residues. V shed 8 bases and J 0 bases; nucleotides not matched to a gene: 4. The CDR3 here is CASVASGSTDTQYF. DNA of the CDR3: TGTGCCAGCGTGGCTAGCGGGAGCACAGATACGCAGTATTTT.

The chain employs TRBV4-1 and TRBJ2-1; TRBD2 matches 14 bases. CDR3 length: 19 amino acids. V trimming: 2 bases; J trimming: 5 bases; junction bases outside the gene matches: 11. Germline values: CDR1 MGHRA, CDR2 YSYEKL. This CDR3 is CASSQRLGLAGEGHNEQFF. The DNA of the CDR3 is TGCGCCAGCAGCCAAAGACTGGGACTAGCGGGAGAAGGCCACAATGAGCAGTTCTTC.

The CDR3 nucleotides read TGTGCCAGCAGTTTAGACCCCGGGAGGATCTTAAATCAGCCCCAGCATTTT. It translates to CASSLDPGRILNQPQHF. V and J are TRBV12-3 or TRBV12-4 and TRBJ1-5; D unresolved. The CDR3 sequence is 17 residues long. The V end was cut by 1 base, the J end by 4 bases, with 17 bases between.

This clonotype was seen many times. The chain links TRBV7-9 to TRBJ2-2; no clear D gene. The CDR3 runs 15 residues. Trimming removed 3 bases from V and 0 bases from J, with 8 bases in between. The V gene's germline CDR1 is SEHNR and CDR2 FQNEAQ (reference sequence). The CDR3 loop is CASSFRAANTGELFF. The CDR3 coding sequence is TGTGCCAGCAGCTTTAGAGCCGCGAACACCGGGGAGCTGTTTTTT.

This clonotype was recorded many times. The chain combines TRBV5-6 with TRBJ1-2; tentative D call: TRBD1 (5 bases). The germline gives CDR1 SGHDT, CDR2 YYEEEE. V shed 4 bases and J shed 0 bases, with 19 bases lying between them. This CDR3 region has 17 residues. CDR3 sequence: CASSAGAGVPSNYGYTF. The CDR3 DNA follows: TGTGCCAGCAGCGCCGGGGCGGGCGTCCCCTCTAACTATGGCTACACCTTC.